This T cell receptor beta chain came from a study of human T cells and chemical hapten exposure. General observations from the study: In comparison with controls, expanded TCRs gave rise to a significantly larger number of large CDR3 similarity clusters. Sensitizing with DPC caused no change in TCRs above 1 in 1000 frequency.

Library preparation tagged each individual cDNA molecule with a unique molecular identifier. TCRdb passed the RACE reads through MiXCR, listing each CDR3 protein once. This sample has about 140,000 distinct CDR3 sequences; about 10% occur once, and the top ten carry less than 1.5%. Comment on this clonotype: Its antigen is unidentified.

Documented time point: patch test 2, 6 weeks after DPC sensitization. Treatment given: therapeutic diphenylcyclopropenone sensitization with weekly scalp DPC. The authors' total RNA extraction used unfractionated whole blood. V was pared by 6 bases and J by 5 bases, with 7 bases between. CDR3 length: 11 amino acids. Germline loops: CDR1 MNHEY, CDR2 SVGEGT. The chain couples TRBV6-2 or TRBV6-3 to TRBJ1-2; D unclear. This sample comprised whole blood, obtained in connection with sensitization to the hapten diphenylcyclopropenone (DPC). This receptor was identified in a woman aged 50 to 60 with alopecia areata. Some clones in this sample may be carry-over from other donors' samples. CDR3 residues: CASSHVYGYTF. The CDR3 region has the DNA TGTGCCAGCAGCCACGTATATGGCTACACCTTC.